This T cell receptor (beta chain) appears in the sequencing data of a study of CD8+ T cells in alopecia areata (dated by TCRdb to 2017 to 2018). With regard to the full study: To study T cell clonal expansion in alopecia areata, the researchers applied high-throughput TCRbeta sequencing to both the C3H/HeJ mouse model and human patients. On the human side, TCRbeta sequencing was run on scalp tissue and on sorted CD4+ and CD8+ peripheral blood T cells from healthy controls and from alopecia areata patients with either patchy or totalis/universalis disease. Scalp clonality was compared among normal scalp (n=4), patchy alopecia areata scalp (n=8), and alopecia totalis/universalis scalp (n=8). RNA was obtained with the PAXgene miRNA kit for fixed scalp, the miRNeasy kit for PBMCs, and the RNeasy kit for mouse skin. TCRbeta CDR3 regions were amplified by immunoSEQ multiplex PCR with 35 Vbeta forward and 13 Jbeta reverse primers. Study-level results and caveats: Shared TCR sequences between patients were less evident than in mice, which may be partly attributable to HLA diversity in the patient population. Resident alphabeta T cells in normal human skin are also sequenced, complicating scalp TCR repertoire analysis, unlike mouse skin dominated by gammadelta T cells. Higher clonality and more expanded CD8+ clones were observed in lesional scalp than in normal scalp, particularly in alopecia totalis/universalis, a finding suggestive of antigenic drive.

Details on this clone: Its antigen target is currently unknown. Per-nucleotide qualities are absent, and no much larger clonotype sits a single base away.

The library was prepared using the immunoSEQ multiplex PCR assay. RNA was extracted from all samples and reverse transcribed into cDNA, which served as template for TCR sequencing. First-strand cDNA was synthesized with SuperScript III using a 2:1 mix of oligo-dT and random hexamers. A synthetic immune receptor repertoire was used to assess amplification bias, and residual bias was removed computationally. As for the authors' bioinformatics: Raw reads were preprocessed to remove errors, and CDR3 was defined by IMGT conventions from the conserved cysteine to phenylalanine. To get clonality, Shannon entropy was normalized by log2 of the number of productive unique TCRs and the result was subtracted from 1. Whether scalp clones were CD4 or CD8 was inferred by matching scalp TCRbeta sequences against CD4 and CD8 repertoires sorted from blood. As stored in TCRdb, this immuneACCESS dataset retains in-frame rearrangements with V and J assigned. A fraction of the clones does not appear; measured against another copy, unresolved V genes explain less than half of the discrepancy, and the remainder lacks a known reason. The V and J calls and clone size were taken over from that table, and D and trimming were inferred from the DNA. This sample is represented by about 23,000 clones; approximately 52% of them were singletons. Approximately 31% of the sample rests with the top ten.

Including cysteine and phenylalanine, the CDR3 has 17 amino acids. Left in the record is the CDR3 DNA by itself, 51 bases read in frame from the first base. CDR1 and CDR2 are drawn from the germline V gene: SGHRS, YFSETQ. V trim: 7 bases; J trim: 0 bases; unmatched bases: 11. From alopecia areata patients, peripheral blood was collected along with lesional scalp punch biopsies. After PBMCs were isolated by density centrifugation and stained for CD3, CD4 and CD8, a FACSAria was used to sort CD4+ and CD8+ T cells. As part of a multicenter biomarker study, untreated alopecia areata patients were recruited. In 4 to 6 patients from the biomarker study, the blood CD8+ T cells went through an additional sort into NKG2D-low and NKG2D-high fractions.

The rearrangement joined TRBV5-1 to TRBJ2-3; 10 nucleotides in the junction match TRBD2. Material for sequencing was NKG2D-high CD8+ T cells sorted from blood. The cell subset or site label of this sample denotes: sorted CD8+ NKG2D-high blood T cells. The TCR originated in a human donor with alopecia areata. This receptor carries the CDR3 CASRGLAERTSTDTQYF. The DNA sequence follows: TGCGCCAGCCGTGGACTAGCGGAGCGAACTAGCACAGATACGCAGTATTTT.